This TCR beta chain is drawn from a study of cytomegalovirus exposure and HLA in healthy donors. Study-wide points: Association of 15,000 to 20,000 TCR beta sequences with HLA alleles was found at 0.05 false discovery rate in a later analysis. Despite most TCR sequences being rare, some public TCRs occurred in many donors. Sequencing depth across donors, presence/absence analyses assumed, was roughly uniform. When a later analysis was performed, an Asian-associated ancestry cluster reportedly had fewer N-insertions than the approximately 700-donor mean.

PCR amplification relied on 60 Vbeta primers (plus 13 Jbeta primers). Repertoires were generated with immunoSEQ multiplex PCR, while TCRdb's copy carries only in-frame clones and drops some. Of about 200,000 clones listed, about 90% are singletons. Germline V gene data show CDR1 as MNHEY and CDR2 as SVGAGI. This CDR3 region has 13 residues. Trimming took 8 bases from V and 8 from J, leaving 18 bases between them. In regard to this clone: Its antigen is unknown.

This sequence originates from a boy aged 2 to 9 in good health and CMV-seronegative. The chain carries TRBV6-5 and TRBJ1-2, with no clear D. The sequenced sample was PBMCs. CDR3 region: CASHRRNHPGYTF. CDR3 DNA sequence: TGTGCCAGCCATCGCAGGAACCACCCAGGCTACACCTTC.